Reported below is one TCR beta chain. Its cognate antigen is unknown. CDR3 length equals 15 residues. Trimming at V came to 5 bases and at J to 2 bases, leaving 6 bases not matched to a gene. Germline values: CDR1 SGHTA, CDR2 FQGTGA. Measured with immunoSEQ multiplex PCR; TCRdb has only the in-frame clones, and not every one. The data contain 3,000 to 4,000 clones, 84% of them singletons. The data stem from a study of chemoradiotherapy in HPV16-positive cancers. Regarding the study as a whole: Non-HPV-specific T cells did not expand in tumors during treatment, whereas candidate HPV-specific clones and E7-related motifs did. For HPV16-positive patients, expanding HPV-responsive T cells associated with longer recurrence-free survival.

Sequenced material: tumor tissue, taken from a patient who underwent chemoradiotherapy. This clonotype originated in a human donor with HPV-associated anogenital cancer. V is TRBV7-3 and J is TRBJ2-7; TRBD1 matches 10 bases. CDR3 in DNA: TGTGCCAGCAGCATAGACAGGGGGCTTGCCTACGAGCAGTACTTC. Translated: CASSIDRGLAYEQYF.